The clone carrying this TCR beta chain was counted many times. The CDR3 contains 15 residues. J gave up 6 bases and V 3 bases, and 8 bases lay outside the gene matches. The data are from a study of regulatory T cells in long-lasting Graves disease. Construction of the TCR beta libraries employed iRepertoire HTBI primers in conjunction with Arm-PCR of CDR3 regions. A single record per CDR3 protein comes from TCRdb applying MiXCR to the multiplex PCR reads. The repertoire holds about 460,000 distinct CDR3 sequences, with about 14% as singletons. Time point meaning: newly diagnosed GD, antithyroid drugs for less than 3 months. TCR sequences were obtained from RNA taken from PBMCs. The same sample was also used in a study of T cells in Graves' hyperthyroidism and ophthalmopathy.

The sequencing here drew on peripheral blood mononuclear cells (PBMCs), taken at new diagnosis, from a patient treated with antithyroid drugs. The genes are TRBV12-3 or TRBV12-4 and TRBJ2-1, with 7 nucleotides matching TRBD2. The receptor's source is a woman aged 45-65 years with Graves disease. The chain's CDR3 is CASSFGGGPFNEQFF. The CDR3 region has the DNA TGTGCCAGCAGTTTCGGGGGAGGGCCCTTCAATGAGCAGTTCTTC.